A selection of T cell receptor beta chains follows, all from one sample in a study of cytomegalovirus exposure and HLA in healthy donors. Produced via immunoSEQ multiplex PCR; TCRdb's table is partial and in-frame only. This repertoire shows 150,000 to 200,000 clones, 75% to 85% found once; its top ten account for 12% to 15%. The sample was PBMCs. These receptors all come from a woman aged 25 to 39 in good health and CMV-seropositive. The CDR3 runs from the conserved cysteine through the conserved F or W. The D gene is left open where the match is weak. Clone size, where shown, is once, few, many, or a class for clones that have expanded.

size,D,J,V,DNA,CDR3
few,.,TRBJ2-7,TRBV6-5,TGTGCCAGCACACGGGGGGCATCCTACGAGCAGTACTTC,CASTRGASYEQYF
.,.,TRBJ2-7,TRBV23-1,TGCGCCAGCAGTCAGTCCCCTCTTGGAGGGGGCCAAGCCTACGAGCAGTACTTC,CASSQSPLGGGQAYEQYF
.,.,TRBJ1-2,TRBV30,TGTGCCTGGGGGCGGGCAGCTAACTATGGCTACACCTTC,CAWGRAANYGYTF
once,TRBD2,TRBJ2-5,TRBV5-4,TGTGCCAGCAGCTTTGGCGGGGGGGCTTTAGAGACCCAGTACTTC,CASSFGGGALETQYF
.,TRBD2,TRBJ2-2,TRBV18,TGTGCCAGCTCATTGGGACTAGCGGGAGAGGACACCGGGGAGCTGTTTTTT,CASSLGLAGEDTGELFF
.,.,TRBJ2-7,TRBV2,TGTGCCAGCAGTATCGACAGTCACGAGCAGTACTTC,CASSIDSHEQYF
few,.,TRBJ2-7,TRBV11-3,TGTGCCAGCAGCTCCCGGGTGGCAGGGTCGGTTCGCGAGCAGTACTTC,CASSSRVAGSVREQYF
.,.,TRBJ1-5,TRBV28,TGTGCCAGCATAAATTCGGTTATTAGCAATCAGCCCCAGCATTTT,CASINSVISNQPQHF
.,.,TRBJ2-2,TRBV19,TGTGCCTGTAGAGGTTTCAGGGGCCCGAACACCGGGGAGCTGTTTTTT,CACRGFRGPNTGELFF
once,.,TRBJ2-7,TRBV10-2,TGCGCCAGTGGCACCACTACCCCTAACTGGAGTGGGGCCGAGCAGTACTTC,CASGTTTPNWSGAEQYF
few,.,TRBJ2-1,TRBV29-1,TGCAGCGTTGGGGGACTCTACAATGAGCAGTTCTTC,CSVGGLYNEQFF
few,.,TRBJ2-7,TRBV5-1,TGCGCCAGCAGCTCTGGACTGGAGATTGACGAGCAGTACTTC,CASSSGLEIDEQYF
once,.,TRBJ1-5,TRBV6-5,TGTGCCAGCAGTTACGGGGCAGATCAGCCCCAGCATTTT,CASSYGADQPQHF
.,TRBD1,TRBJ2-6,TRBV11-3,TGTGCCAGCAGCAACCCGGGACAGAGTTCTGGGGCCAACGTCCTGACTTTC,CASSNPGQSSGANVLTF
.,TRBD2,TRBJ2-7,TRBV11-3,TGTGCCAGCAGCTTCTCACTAGCGGAAGTTCCCTACGAGCAGTACTTC,CASSFSLAEVPYEQYF
.,TRBD1,TRBJ1-5,TRBV7-8,TGTGCCAGCAGCTTAGCACCACAGGGGGCGGGAGGCAATCAGCCCCAGCATTTT,CASSLAPQGAGGNQPQHF
.,TRBD1,TRBJ2-7,TRBV5-1,TGCGCCAGCAGCTTGCCACAGGGGAACTACGAGCAGTACTTC,CASSLPQGNYEQYF
.,.,TRBJ2-1,TRBV11-2,TGTGCCAGCAACAGTCCCCCCGGGACTCCTCACTCCTACAATGAGCAGTTCTTC,CASNSPPGTPHSYNEQFF
.,TRBD2,TRBJ2-1,TRBV5-6,TGTGCCAGCAGCTTGAGTGCGGGAGTGAGGAATGAGCAGTTCTTC,CASSLSAGVRNEQFF
.,TRBD1,TRBJ2-1,TRBV4-1,TGCGCCAGCAGCCGGGGGGGACAGGGGGCTGGGAATGAGCAGTTCTTC,CASSRGGQGAGNEQFF
few,TRBD1,TRBJ2-6,TRBV7-6,TGTGCCAGCAGCGCCGGGACAGGGGGTTCTGGGGCCAACGTCCTGACTTTC,CASSAGTGGSGANVLTF
.,TRBD1,TRBJ2-7,TRBV19,TGTGCCAGTAGTATGGGGGACAGCTCCTACGAGCAGTACTTC,CASSMGDSSYEQYF
.,.,TRBJ1-5,TRBV19,TGTGCCAGTAGTTCAGACAGCAACAATCAGCCCCAGCATTTT,CASSSDSNNQPQHF
.,TRBD1,TRBJ1-3,TRBV19,TGTGCCAGTACCGCGGGACAGGGAGGAAACACCATATATTTT,CASTAGQGGNTIYF
.,.,TRBJ1-5,TRBV2,TGTGCCAGCAGTGACGGGGGGCGCAATCAGCCCCAGCATTTT,CASSDGGRNQPQHF
.,.,TRBJ2-7,TRBV28,TGTGCCAGCAGTTACACGGGATCCTACGAGCAGTACTTC,CASSYTGSYEQYF
.,.,TRBJ2-7,TRBV7-2,TGTGCCAGCAGCTTAGCGGGCACAAGGGAGCAGTACTTC,CASSLAGTREQYF
.,.,TRBJ1-3,TRBV5-6,TGTGCCAGCAGCTTGGCCGGAGGGGCCGGAAACACCATATATTTT,CASSLAGGAGNTIYF
.,TRBD2,TRBJ2-7,TRBV28,TGTGCCAGCAGTTCTGACTGGGGAGGGAAAAGTACCTACGAGCAGTACTTC,CASSSDWGGKSTYEQYF
.,.,TRBJ1-1,TRBV19,TGTGCCAGTAGTACACAGGGAGGGAGGACTGAAGCTTTCTTT,CASSTQGGRTEAFF
.,.,TRBJ2-3,TRBV21-1,TGTGCCAGCAGCAAAGGGGAGGGGAAAAGGACAGATACGCAGTATTTT,CASSKGEGKRTDTQYF
.,TRBD2,TRBJ2-5,TRBV25-1,TGTGCCAGCAGTGGGGAGGGGAGGGGCCAAGAGACCCAGTACTTC,CASSGEGRGQETQYF
.,TRBD2,TRBJ2-5,TRBV9,TGTGCCAGCAGCTTCGACATCGGGGGGCAAGAGACCCAGTACTTC,CASSFDIGGQETQYF
.,.,TRBJ1-1,TRBV21-1,TGTGCCAGCCCCCCGGGGGCTTTCTTT,CASPPGAFF
.,.,TRBJ1-5,TRBV6-5,TGTGCCAGCAGTTATAGCGTTAGCAATCAGCCCCAGCATTTT,CASSYSVSNQPQHF
.,TRBD1,TRBJ1-2,TRBV28,TGTGCCAGCAGTTCCCTAACACACAGGGGGGGCTACACCTTC,CASSSLTHRGGYTF
.,.,TRBJ1-2,TRBV6-6,TGTGCCAGCAGGCCCGGGATTATAGGTGGCTACACCTTC,CASRPGIIGGYTF
.,TRBD1,TRBJ1-1,TRBV5-6,TGTGCCAGCAGCCCCGGGACAGGGGGCTATGACACTGAAGCTTTCTTT,CASSPGTGGYDTEAFF
.,TRBD1,TRBJ1-5,TRBV6-1,TGTGCCAGCAGTGAACGGACAGGGGGCGGCAATCAGCCCCAGCATTTT,CASSERTGGGNQPQHF
few,TRBD2,TRBJ2-7,TRBV28,TGTGCCAGCAGGAGATCCACTAGCGGTGGCTACGAGCAGTACTTC,CASRRSTSGGYEQYF
.,.,TRBJ2-1,TRBV2,TGTGCCAGCAGTCGGGACTCCTTTAGCTCCTACAATGAGCAGTTCTTC,CASSRDSFSSYNEQFF
.,TRBD2,TRBJ2-3,TRBV28,TGTGCCAGTGCTGAGCCTAGCGGGAGTAGCACAGATACGCAGTATTTT,CASAEPSGSSTDTQYF
few,.,TRBJ1-2,TRBV4-2,TGTGCCAGCAGCCAAGCGCAGGGTGATGACTATGGCTACACCTTC,CASSQAQGDDYGYTF
.,TRBD2,TRBJ2-3,TRBV19,TGTGCCAGTAGTATCTCGGGGGGTGCAGATACGCAGTATTTT,CASSISGGADTQYF
.,.,TRBJ2-3,TRBV5-5,TGTGCCACCAGAGCAGAGACAAGCACAGATACGCAGTATTTT,CATRAETSTDTQYF
.,.,TRBJ1-2,TRBV5-1,TGCGCCAGCAGGGCGCTTGGGCAGGGGTACGGCTACACCTTC,CASRALGQGYGYTF